This record looks at one T cell receptor beta chain sequence and its context. The data originate from a study of beta chain features in type 1 diabetes. The CDR3 is 14 amino acids. Trimming took 8 bases from V and 6 from J; bases not matched to a gene: 11. The germline V gene has CDR1 WSHSY and CDR2 SAAADI. Investigators reverse transcribed all isolated RNA, so they sequenced expressed TCRB transcripts. Using immunoSEQ multiplex PCR, the repertoire was profiled, and TCRdb retains in-frame clones only, with some absent. This sample has 300,000 or so clones, with approximately 8% found just once. The authors took one heparinised blood draw, averaging approximately 110 mL, from each donor.

The sequence was obtained from a woman aged 18-30 years in good health. Source material: central memory CD4+ T cells from blood. The chain employs TRBV10-2 and TRBJ2-7; TRBD1 agrees at 9 bases. CDR3 in DNA: TGCGCCAGCTCCCGGGACAGGGAATTTGTCGAGCAGTACTTC. Its protein is CASSRDREFVEQYF.